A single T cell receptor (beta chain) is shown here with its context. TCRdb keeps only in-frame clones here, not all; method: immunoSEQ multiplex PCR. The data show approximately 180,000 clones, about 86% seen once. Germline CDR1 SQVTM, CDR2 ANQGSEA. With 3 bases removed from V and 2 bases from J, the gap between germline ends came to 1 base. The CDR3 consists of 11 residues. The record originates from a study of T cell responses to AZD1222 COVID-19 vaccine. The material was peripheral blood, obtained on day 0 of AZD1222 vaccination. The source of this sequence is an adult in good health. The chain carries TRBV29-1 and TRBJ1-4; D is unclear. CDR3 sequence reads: CSVDTNEKLFF. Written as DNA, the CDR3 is TGCAGCGTTGACACTAATGAAAAACTGTTTTTT.